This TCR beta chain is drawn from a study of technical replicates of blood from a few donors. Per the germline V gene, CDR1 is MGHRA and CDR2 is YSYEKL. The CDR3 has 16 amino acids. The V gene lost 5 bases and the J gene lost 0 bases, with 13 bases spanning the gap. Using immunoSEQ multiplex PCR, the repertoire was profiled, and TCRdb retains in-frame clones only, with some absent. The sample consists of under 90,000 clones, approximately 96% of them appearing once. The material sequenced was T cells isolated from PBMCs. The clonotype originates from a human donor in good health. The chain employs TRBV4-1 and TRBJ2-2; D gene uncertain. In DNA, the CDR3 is TGCGCCAGCAGCTTAAGCCCTTCCTCGAACACCGGGGAGCTGTTTTTT. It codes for CASSLSPSSNTGELFF.